This TCR beta chain was profiled in a study of early T cells in non-severe SARS-CoV-2 infection. Regarding the study as a whole: In VDJdb matching, anti-spike CD8 responses were favored while private and CD4 specificities went missing.

Individual cDNA molecules each received unique molecular identifiers attached to them. Using its own MiXCR run on the 5' RACE reads, TCRdb lists one record per CDR3 protein. The sample includes about 53,000 distinct CDR3 sequences, about 12% of them seen just once. The CDR3 length is 14 residues. The V end was cut by 5 bases, the J end by 0 bases, with 11 bases between. In germline, CDR1 is SGHAT, CDR2 FQNNGV. This clonotype was seen ten or more times. Its antigen is undetermined. The source of this sequence is an adult who was a healthcare worker with PCR-confirmed SARS-CoV-2 infection or an uninfected control (not recorded which). Specimen: whole blood, collected at baseline. The V and J genes are TRBV11-2 and TRBJ2-7, with D perhaps matching TRBD2 (5 bases). The CDR3 loop reads CASSPTGGSYEQYF. In DNA form, the CDR3 reads TGTGCCAGCAGCCCGACTGGAGGCTCCTACGAGCAGTACTTC.